The present TCR beta chain was sequenced within a study of control samples from healthy donors and cancer patients. The CDR3 contains 13 residues. Germline CDR1 is SEHNR and CDR2 is FQNEAQ (reference sequence). V was pared by 11 bases and J by 5 bases, with 18 bases between. Generated by immunoSEQ multiplex PCR, the TCRdb table keeps only in-frame clones and is missing some. The sample consists of 150,000 to 200,000 clones, over 80% of them appearing once. Sequences were obtained from blood. This TCR derives from a man aged 18 to 30 in good health. V is TRBV7-9 and J is TRBJ1-2; possibly TRBD1 for D (5 bases). CDR3 in amino acids: CARTGGGKYGYTF. CDR3 bases: TGTGCCCGCACTGGGGGGGGAAAATATGGCTACACCTTC.